This T cell receptor beta chain was recorded in a study of cytomegalovirus exposure and HLA in healthy donors. At the level of the study: Most genotyped donors, approximately 81% of around 370, had Caucasian-associated genetic ancestry. Points from the study as a whole: After further analysis at a later stage, 15,000 to 20,000 TCR beta sequences were associated with HLA alleles at 0.05 false discovery rate.

Regarding this clone: The antigen is undetermined.

The CDR3 sequence is 15 residues long. Trimming removed 5 bases from V and 0 bases from J; junction bases left unmatched: 1. Germline V gives CDR1 SGHTA, CDR2 FQGTGA. As for the donors, each was a healthy bone marrow donor. PCR was performed using 60 Vbeta and 13 Jbeta primers. The table came from immunoSEQ multiplex PCR; TCRdb's copy has only in-frame clones and leaves some out. The data hold 75,000 to 100,000 clones, with approximately 72% observed a single time. Sequenced material: PBMCs. The chain uses TRBV7-3 and TRBJ2-6, with 7 positions matching TRBD1. The receptor was derived from a female donor in good health and CMV-seropositive. CDR3 region: CASSRDSSGANVLTF. The CDR3 DNA reads TGTGCCAGCAGCCGGGACAGCTCTGGGGCCAACGTCCTGACTTTC.